Below, 20 T cell receptor beta chains from the same sample are listed, as sequenced in a study of spatial heterogeneity in lung cancer. Study outcomes and limitations: Expanded intratumoral alpha and beta TCR counts tracked tumor mutation counts.

Their recognized antigens are unknown. TCRdb itself ran the 5' RACE reads through MiXCR, one entry per CDR3 protein. The top ten clones hold about 7.7% of a sample with 20,000 to 30,000 distinct CDR3 sequences, 8% to 10% of them seen once. Time point here: sample taken at primary tumor resection. The sample in question was lung tumor tissue, obtained at surgery. Receptors originate from a male donor with early-stage non-small cell lung cancer.

The chain has TRBV28 and TRBJ2-7; possible D gene TRBD1, 6 bases. V was pared by 7 bases and J by 8 bases, with 18 bases between. This CDR3 contains 13 residues. Germline V gene lookup returns CDR1 MDHEN and CDR2 SYDVKM. The DNA for the CDR3 is TGTGCCAGCATCGCGGAAAGGGGGTCTAAGCAGTACTTC. Encoded protein: CASIAERGSKQYF.

This clonotype occurred many times. The chain carries TRBV10-3 and TRBJ2-3; D unclear. The CDR3 is 14 residues long. Trimming removed 1 base at V and 2 bases at J, with 7 bases between. Germline V lookup: CDR1 ENHRY, CDR2 SYGVKD. In DNA, the CDR3 is TGTGCCATCAGTGAGTTTAGCCTCACAGATACGCAGTATTTT. Its protein product is CAISEFSLTDTQYF.

This clonotype appeared many times. This chain links TRBV28 with TRBJ2-5, with D uncertain. The V and J ends lost 4 bases and 4 bases respectively, with 13 bases between them. The germline gives CDR1 MDHEN, CDR2 SYDVKM. The CDR3 extends over 14 amino acids. The CDR3 DNA follows: TGTGCCAGCAGTTCCAACGTCCAATTAGAGACCCAGTACTTC. It codes for CASSSNVQLETQYF.

V is TRBV12-3 or TRBV12-4 and J is TRBJ1-6; no definite D call. V lost 6 bases and J 5 bases, leaving 11 bases between the germline ends. The CDR3 spans 14 residues. CDR3 sequence: CASSRGNNNSPLHF. Here the CDR3 DNA reads TGTGCCAGCAGCCGCGGGAACAATAATTCACCCCTCCACTTT.

This clonotype showed up many times. The chain couples TRBV5-1 to TRBJ2-1; 8 nucleotides match TRBD1. Germline V gene sequence: CDR1 SGHRS, CDR2 YFSETQ. V shed 0 bases, J shed 4 bases, and the junction held 3 bases outside the gene matches. CDR3 length: 15 residues. The CDR3 DNA sequence: TGCGCCAGCAGCTTGGATACAGGGGGGTACAATGAGCAGTTCTTC. Translation gives CASSLDTGGYNEQFF.

This clonotype has at least ten counts. The genes are TRBV7-9 and TRBJ1-6, with D unresolved. The length of the CDR3 is 12 residues. Germline lookup yields CDR1 SEHNR and CDR2 FQNEAQ (reference sequence). V was clipped by 3 bases and J by 10 bases, with 7 bases between them. The CDR3 sequence is CASSFPPSPLHF. CDR3 nucleotide sequence: TGTGCCAGCAGCTTCCCCCCCTCACCCCTCCACTTT.

This rearrangement joins TRBV7-9 to TRBJ2-1; TRBD2 aligns across 8 bases. The CDR3 extends over 15 amino acids. V lost 3 bases and J lost 6; bases outside the gene matches: 7. CDR1 is SEHNR and CDR2 is FQNEAQ in the germline V gene (reference sequence). CDR3 bases: TGTGCCAGCAGCTTTGTCCGGGGGGGCCCCAATGAGCAGTTCTTC. Protein: CASSFVRGGPNEQFF.

This clonotype was picked up many times. This rearrangement joins TRBV5-1 to TRBJ2-2, with D maybe TRBD2 (6 bases). Germline V CDR1 and CDR2: SGHRS, YFSETQ. V shed 4 bases and J shed 4 bases, with 20 bases lying between them. CDR3 length: 17 amino acids. The CDR3 region has the DNA TGCGCCAGCAGCCGGACTATCTCCGGACCCTTCACCGGGGAGCTGTTTTTT. Amino acid sequence: CASSRTISGPFTGELFF.

In its sample, this clonotype was seen a few times. The chain couples TRBV28 to TRBJ2-1; 7 bases are a match to TRBD2. Losses at the gene ends were 5 bases for V and 3 bases for J; bases not matched to a gene: 7. The CDR3 extends over 15 amino acids. Per germline, CDR1 MDHEN and CDR2 SYDVKM. The CDR3 spells CASSPTQRDYNEQFF. The DNA of the CDR3 is TGTGCCAGCAGTCCAACGCAGCGGGACTACAATGAGCAGTTCTTC.

This clonotype was seen ten or more times. The chain uses TRBV29-1 and TRBJ2-7; no clear D. The germline V gene encodes CDR1 SQVTM and CDR2 ANQGSEA. The V end was cut by 2 bases, the J end by 4 bases, with 6 bases between. This CDR3 comprises 11 residues. This chain's CDR3 is CSVELGYEQYF. Written as DNA, the CDR3 is TGCAGCGTTGAATTGGGGTACGAGCAGTACTTC.

In its sample, this clonotype was seen many times. The rearrangement links TRBV4-1 to TRBJ2-3; 8 bases are shared with TRBD2. The CDR3 loop spans 15 amino acids. Trimming removed 4 bases from V and 1 base from J; junction bases left unmatched: 4. Germline loops: CDR1 MGHRA, CDR2 YSYEKL. The CDR3 DNA reads TGCGCCAGCAGCCCCGCGGGGGGCCGCACAGATACGCAGTATTTT. Protein product: CASSPAGGRTDTQYF.

This clonotype was seen many times. The J gene is TRBJ2-1, the V gene TRBV3-1; 16 positions match TRBD2. The CDR3 is 17 amino acids. The V segment lost 4 bases and the J segment 13 bases; nucleotides outside the gene matches: 13. Germline V CDR1 and CDR2: LGHDT, YNNKEL (reference sequence). The DNA of the CDR3 is TGTGCCAGCAGCCTAATGGGACTAGCGGGAGGGCCGGGTCGTCAGTTCTTC. Its translation is CASSLMGLAGGPGRQFF.

This clonotype came up many times. This rearrangement joins TRBV29-1 to TRBJ1-4; 7 nucleotides line up with TRBD1. Germline CDR1 SQVTM, CDR2 ANQGSEA. V dropped 7 bases and J dropped 5; count of bases not matched to a gene: 4. The CDR3 runs to 12 residues. The CDR3 is CSAPGQNEKLFF. The CDR3 DNA reads as TGCAGCGCACCGGGACAGAATGAAAAACTGTTTTTT.

This clonotype was observed a handful of times. The chain is built from TRBV28 and TRBJ1-1, with D possibly TRBD1 on 5 matching bases. Per the germline V gene, CDR1 is MDHEN and CDR2 is SYDVKM. This CDR3 is built from 12 residues. The ends were cut back, 8 bases at V and 0 bases at J, with 7 bases in the middle. CDR3 nucleotide sequence: TGTGCCAGCGAGGGGTTGAACACTGAAGCTTTCTTT. It translates to CASEGLNTEAFF.

The V and J genes are TRBV27 and TRBJ1-4; the D is unclear. The CDR3 covers 13 residues. The V end lost 6 bases, the J end lost 0 bases, and 5 bases lay between the germline ends. Germline values: CDR1 MNHEY, CDR2 SMNVEV (reference sequence). The CDR3 DNA is TGTGCCAGCAGCACATCAACTAATGAAAAACTGTTTTTT. Translation: CASSTSTNEKLFF.

This clonotype was detected many times. J is TRBJ2-5 and V is TRBV5-1, with D perhaps TRBD1 (5 bases). The length of the CDR3 is 16 residues. The germline V gene has CDR1 SGHRS and CDR2 YFSETQ. V was shortened by 2 bases and J by 3 bases, with 17 bases between the two germline ends. The CDR3 sequence is CASSFRAGNSKETQYF. The CDR3 nucleotides are TGCGCCAGCAGCTTTAGAGCAGGGAATTCGAAAGAGACCCAGTACTTC.

The chain has TRBV28 and TRBJ2-7; D is unresolved. With 6 bases removed from V and 5 bases from J, the gap between germline ends came to 8 bases. This CDR3 is 11 amino acids long. Germline CDR1 reads MDHEN; CDR2 reads SYDVKM. The CDR3 sequence is CASSRYDEQYF. In DNA form, the CDR3 reads TGTGCCAGCAGCCGATACGACGAGCAGTACTTC.

This clonotype was observed many times. The V call is TRBV20-1, the J call TRBJ2-7; perhaps TRBD2 as D (5 bases). The length of the CDR3 is 14 residues. Trimming shortened V by 3 bases and J by 2 bases, and 14 bases separated the two germline ends. Germline loops: CDR1 DFQATT, CDR2 SNEGSKA (reference sequence). CDR3 residues: CSASPAGLAYEQYF. CDR3 DNA sequence: TGCAGTGCTAGTCCAGCAGGACTTGCCTACGAGCAGTACTTC.

This clonotype was seen many times. The chain is built from TRBV28 and TRBJ1-6; the match to TRBD1 covers 7 bases. The germline CDR1 and CDR2 sequences are MDHEN and SYDVKM. V trimming: 2 bases; J trimming: 10 bases; junction bases outside the gene matches: 5. The CDR3 totals 14 residues. The CDR3 loop is CASSLPDRPSPLHF. The CDR3 nucleotides are TGTGCCAGCAGTTTACCGGACAGGCCATCACCCCTCCACTTT. The complete variable domain, with remaining parts taken from reference TRBV28 and TRBJ1-6, reads DVKVTQSSRYLVKRTGEKVFLECVQDMDHENMFWYRQDPGLGLRLIYFSYDVKMKEKGDIPEGYSVSREKKERFSLILESASTNQTSMYLCASSLPDRPSPLHFGNGTRLTVT.

This clonotype occurred a few times. The V call is TRBV4-1, the J call TRBJ2-5; TRBD1 matches 8 bases. The CDR3 contains 18 residues. After removal of 1 base from V and 2 bases from J, the junction contained 12 bases not matched to a gene. Germline V gene sequence: CDR1 MGHRA, CDR2 YSYEKL. CDR3 sequence reads: CASSQVLTGTGYQETQYF. In DNA, the CDR3 is TGCGCCAGCAGCCAAGTACTTACCGGGACAGGATATCAAGAGACCCAGTACTTC.